Listed below are T cell receptor beta chains from one sample, sequenced in a study of T cells in Graves' hyperthyroidism and ophthalmopathy. TCRdb called the multiplex PCR reads again in MiXCR, with one record for every CDR3 protein. The sample consists of about 480,000 distinct CDR3 sequences, less than 25% of them appearing once. What was sequenced was blood. These receptor sequences come from a woman in her 70s with Graves' ophthalmopathy. The CDR3 runs from the conserved cysteine through the conserved F or W. Each record gives: clone size, D gene, J gene, V gene, CDR3 protein, CDR3 DNA. A D gene is named only where the DNA matches it firmly. Not every row has a clone size; where given, it reads once, few, many or a size class.

>-|TRBD1|TRBJ1-2|TRBV7-2
CASSLRQGTYGYTF
TGTGCCAGCAGCCTAAGACAGGGGACCTATGGCTACACCTTC
>-|-|TRBJ2-7|TRBV20-1
CSADSGTLSYEQYF
TGCAGTGCTGACTCCGGGACACTTTCCTACGAGCAGTACTTC
>few|-|TRBJ1-5|TRBV2
CASKGGRYSNQPQHF
TGTGCCAGCAAGGGGGGACGGTATAGCAATCAGCCCCAGCATTTT
>many|TRBD2|TRBJ2-2|TRBV28
CASSGGLAGEAGELFF
TGTGCCAGCAGTGGGGGACTAGCGGGAGAAGCCGGGGAGCTGTTTTTT
>many|TRBD1|TRBJ2-7|TRBV6-5
CASSYSGGTGKHEQYF
TGTGCCAGCAGTTACTCGGGTGGGACAGGGAAACACGAGCAGTACTTC
>few|-|TRBJ1-2|TRBV28
CASTRGSYGYTF
TGTGCCAGCACCCGCGGGTCCTATGGCTACACCTTC
>many|TRBD1|TRBJ2-5|TRBV2
CASLAGTGRQETQYF
TGTGCCAGCCTGGCCGGGACAGGGAGGCAAGAGACCCAGTACTTC
>few|-|TRBJ2-1|TRBV2
CASIELLAGVNEQFF
TGTGCCAGCATCGAGTTACTAGCAGGGGTCAATGAGCAGTTCTTC
>few|-|TRBJ1-2|TRBV15
CATSTQGGGGYGYTF
TGTGCCACCAGCACCCAAGGTGGGGGCGGTTATGGCTACACCTTC
>many|TRBD2|TRBJ2-3|TRBV11-2
CASSLRLAGSSTDTQYF
TGTGCCAGCAGCTTAAGGCTAGCGGGATCTAGCACAGATACGCAGTATTTT
>few|-|TRBJ2-2|TRBV20-1
CSARDLTAGSTGELFF
TGCAGTGCTAGAGATCTAACAGCGGGTAGCACCGGGGAGCTGTTTTTT
>many|-|TRBJ2-3|TRBV10-3
CAIIRAGTTTSTDTQYF
TGTGCCATCATTAGAGCCGGGACCACCACGAGCACAGATACGCAGTATTTT
>-|TRBD2|TRBJ2-3|TRBV20-1
CSAPGGLAGASDTQYF
TGCAGTGCCCCGGGGGGACTAGCGGGAGCATCAGATACGCAGTATTTT
>-|-|TRBJ1-2|TRBV10-3
CAIRGTDQANYGYTF
TGTGCCATCAGGGGGACGGACCAAGCTAACTATGGCTACACCTTC
>-|-|TRBJ1-2|TRBV9
CASSGSGDWVYTF
TGTGCCAGCAGCGGGTCAGGCGATTGGGTCTACACCTTC
>few|TRBD1|TRBJ2-1|TRBV6-2/TRBV6-3
CASRLQGKREQFF
TGTGCCAGCAGACTACAGGGGAAGCGTGAGCAGTTCTTC